These T cell receptor beta chains were read from a single sample in a study of OX40 agonist ivuxolimab in advanced cancers. Profiled with immunoSEQ multiplex PCR; TCRdb holds only in-frame clones, not every one. The data show 70,000 to 95,000 clones, around 90% seen once. The source material was CD4+ or CD8+ T cells sorted from blood, sampled in a trial of the OX40 agonist ivuxolimab. Every receptor here comes from an adult with an advanced solid tumor such as melanoma, head and neck, liver or kidney cancer. The conserved cysteine and the conserved F or W are not part of the CDR3 here. Rows give clone size only sometimes, using once, few, many, or a class for an expanded clone.

v_gene	j_gene	abundance	CDR3aa
TRBV5-1	TRBJ2-7	-	ASSLGGGRNYEQY
TRBV6-1	TRBJ2-5	-	ASSVLAGDRRETQY
TRBV9	TRBJ2-1	-	ASSPTEGAYNEQF
TRBV10-3	TRBJ1-1	-	AISEGTNTEAF
TRBV10-2	TRBJ1-1	-	ASRGLVGGFAEAF
TRBV28	TRBJ2-7	-	ASRGKLAGIYEQY
TRBV4-1	TRBJ2-7	-	ASSQAAQGLKRGYSYEQY
TRBV11-2	TRBJ2-7	-	ASSLDAKSDEQY
TRBV18	TRBJ2-2	-	ASSPGLHGELF
TRBV18	TRBJ2-2	-	ASSPRTGDMTGELF
TRBV5-1	TRBJ1-2	few	ASSLTGPGGYT
TRBV29-1	TRBJ1-2	-	SVAGTIYGYT
TRBV14	TRBJ1-2	-	ASSQSRAAGYT
TRBV5-4	TRBJ2-5	-	ASSLGLAGEETQY
TRBV30	TRBJ1-3	-	AWSVRRSSGNTIY
TRBV28	TRBJ1-1	-	ASSPMGQTMNTEAF
TRBV15	TRBJ2-7	-	ATSRDRTAGLSEQY
TRBV28	TRBJ1-4	-	ASTSRPRKLF
TRBV27	TRBJ2-7	-	ATASGRANEQY
TRBV25-1	TRBJ1-4	once	ASSSETNEKLF
TRBV19	TRBJ2-5	-	ASSMRQGLVERETQY
TRBV5-1	TRBJ1-6	-	ASSLWGQDSPLH
TRBV28	TRBJ2-7	-	ASYSTSGRAGEQY
TRBV14	TRBJ2-7	-	ASSQATEQY
TRBV28	TRBJ2-5	-	ASSLLGRGETQY
TRBV5-3	TRBJ2-3	-	ARKPGPHTQY
TRBV28	TRBJ2-5	-	ASKFEGTGQETQY
TRBV7-2	TRBJ2-5	-	ASSRRRGQGETQY
TRBV4-1	TRBJ2-1	-	ASARRTRRLSSYNEQF
TRBV6-1	TRBJ2-1	few	ASSPLAGVGNEQF
TRBV5-1	TRBJ2-1	-	ASSLAGASGRARSYNEQF
TRBV5-4	TRBJ2-5	-	ASSAQETQY
TRBV10-3	TRBJ1-5	-	AISGGQLNQPQH
TRBV28	TRBJ1-2	-	ASSFTELYGYT
TRBV7-9	TRBJ2-5	-	ASSLEEGASPQETQY
TRBV10-3	TRBJ1-1	-	AIRIKGMNTEAF
TRBV7-2	TRBJ2-3	few	ASSYPPTSGSSQY
TRBV29-1	TRBJ1-2	-	SVDAFGTETNYGYT
TRBV19	TRBJ1-5	-	ASSILAGHQPQH
TRBV5-4	TRBJ2-3	once	ASSLTSGSRTDTQY
TRBV27	TRBJ1-5	once	ASSTWTGVGIQPQH
TRBV19	TRBJ2-5	-	ASRQAGVGETQY